Listed here is a single T cell receptor beta chain. The antigen is unknown. The data were obtained in a study of early T cells in non-severe SARS-CoV-2 infection. About the study: Unpaired chains resulted from sequencing bulk RNA of unsorted whole blood. Study-wide findings and caveats: Database matching using VDJdb favored anti-spike CD8 responses, with private and CD4 specificities left missing.

Unique molecular identifiers tagged individual cDNA molecules. Each CDR3 protein gets one entry after TCRdb re-called the 5' RACE reads with MiXCR. The sample records about 88,000 distinct CDR3 sequences, about 15% being singletons. This TCR came from an adult who was a healthcare worker with PCR-confirmed SARS-CoV-2 infection or an uninfected control (not recorded which). Specimen: whole blood.

The CDR3 DNA sequence: TGTGCCAGCAGTCCTCCCAGCGGGATCGCCTACAATGAGCAGTTCTTC. Translating it yields CASSPPSGIAYNEQFF. The chain combines TRBV9 with TRBJ2-1, with 7 bases identical to TRBD2. CDR1 and CDR2 (germline): SGDLS, YYNGEE. J gave up 2 bases and V 5 bases, and 10 bases lay outside the gene matches. There are 16 residues in the CDR3. The full variable domain, with the rest looked up from reference TRBV9 and TRBJ2-1, is DSGVTQTPKHLITATGQRVTLRCSPRSGDLSVYWYQQSLDQGLQFLIQYYNGEERAKGNILERFSAQQFPDLHSELNLSSLELGDSALYFCASSPPSGIAYNEQFFGPGTRLTVL.